Presented here are 30 T cell receptor beta chains from one specimen sequenced in a study of CD8 T cells in ankylosing spondylitis. Notes on the study in general: A TCR beta motif made of fewer than ten highly homologous variants seemed typical of ankylosing spondylitis blood.

What these receptors recognize is not known. TCRdb re-derived calls from the 5' RACE reads in MiXCR, one entry per CDR3 protein. The repertoire holds a few hundred thousand distinct CDR3 sequences, with about 17% as singletons. Sequences were obtained from blood, either unsorted or a sorted T cell fraction (not recorded which). The source is a male donor with ankylosing spondylitis.

This clonotype was seen many times. This chain joins TRBV7-3 and TRBJ2-1, with unresolved D. The germline V gene encodes CDR1 SGHTA and CDR2 FQGTGA. The CDR3 covers 15 residues. V was clipped by 1 base and J by 5 bases, with 12 bases between them. The CDR3 loop reads CASSLISDNNNEQFF. As DNA, the CDR3 is TGTGCCAGCAGCTTAATTAGTGACAACAACAATGAGCAGTTCTTC. Drawing the rest from reference TRBV7-3 and TRBJ2-1, the complete variable domain is GAGVSQTPSNKVTEKGKYVELRCDPISGHTALYWYRQSLGQGPEFLIYFQGTGAADDSGLPNDRFFAVRPEGSVSTLKIQRTERGDSAVYLCASSLISDNNNEQFFGPGTRLTVL.

For the CDR3, the DNA is TGTGCCAGCAGTAGCTTCGACAGAGATATTCAAGAGACCCAGTACTTC. It encodes CASSSFDRDIQETQYF. The gene calls are TRBV6-1 and TRBJ2-5; weak D call: TRBD1 (5 bases). V was pared by 5 bases and J by 2 bases, with 18 bases between. The CDR3 consists of 16 residues. From germline, CDR1 is MNHNS and CDR2 SASEGT.

This clonotype was observed a few times. CDR3 nucleotides: TGCAGCGTTTCCGGGACAGGGGACTTAGAAGCTTTCTTT. Amino acid sequence: CSVSGTGDLEAFF. V gene TRBV29-1 combines with J gene TRBJ1-1, with 10 bases that match TRBD1. Germline CDR1 SQVTM, CDR2 ANQGSEA. J lost 8 bases, V lost 5 bases, and 8 bases had no gene match. The CDR3 has 13 amino acids.

The chain combines TRBV29-1 with TRBJ2-7, with D tentatively TRBD1 (6 bases). The CDR3 spans 15 residues. Germline V CDR1 and CDR2: SQVTM, ANQGSEA. Between the trimmed V and J ends, which lost 2 bases and 1 base, there was a span of 15 bases. CDR3 sequence (DNA): TGCAGCGTTGAAACCGGACAGAGTCGGTCCTACGAGCAGTACTTC. Protein: CSVETGQSRSYEQYF.

The chain has TRBV29-1 and TRBJ1-1, with 7 bases identical to TRBD1. V lost 3 bases and J lost 1; bases outside the gene matches: 2. The CDR3 spans 13 residues. Germline V CDR1 and CDR2: SQVTM, ANQGSEA. The chain's CDR3 is CSVETGTNTEAFF. CDR3 DNA sequence: TGCAGCGTTGAGACAGGGACGAACACTGAAGCTTTCTTT. Drawing the rest from reference TRBV29-1 and TRBJ1-1, the complete variable domain is SAVISQKPSRDICQRGTSLTIQCQVDSQVTMMFWYRQQPGQSLTLIATANQGSEATYESGFVIDKFPISRPNLTFSTLTVSNMSPEDSSIYLCSVETGTNTEAFFGQGTRLTVV.

This clonotype was detected only once. The chain couples TRBV6-1 to TRBJ1-2, with 7 bases fitting TRBD1. The V gene end was trimmed by 5 bases and the J gene end by 8 bases; junction bases not matched to a gene: 14. The CDR3 sequence is 15 residues long. Germline CDR1 MNHNS, CDR2 SASEGT. The CDR3 sequence: CASSPWDSFSGGYTF. The CDR3 bases are TGTGCCAGCAGTCCTTGGGACAGCTTCAGCGGCGGCTACACCTTC.

This clonotype has more than one count but fewer than ten. CDR3 region: CATSRDMYNEQFF. The CDR3 bases are TGTGCCACGAGCCGGGACATGTACAATGAGCAGTTCTTC. This chain connects TRBV19 to TRBJ2-1, with D possibly TRBD1 on 6 matching bases. The CDR3 totals 13 residues. Per germline, CDR1 LNHDA and CDR2 SQIVND (reference sequence). Trimming removed 10 bases at V and 4 bases at J, with 14 bases between.

V gene TRBV27 combines with J gene TRBJ2-5; tentatively, D is TRBD1 or TRBD2 (6 bases each). The CDR3 consists of 18 residues. Per germline, CDR1 MNHEY and CDR2 SMNVEV (reference sequence). Deletions cut 2 bases from V and 4 bases from J, with 23 bases between. The CDR3 spells CASSLLSVYGGPGETQYF. CDR3 in DNA: TGTGCCAGCAGTTTACTCTCTGTCTATGGGGGGCCCGGAGAGACCCAGTACTTC.

This clonotype occurred many times. The J gene is TRBJ2-1, the V gene TRBV7-2, with 11 bases that match TRBD2. Unmatched junction bases numbered 1, after V lost 1 base and J lost 2 bases. CDR3 length: 16 residues. CDR1 is SGHTA and CDR2 is FQGNSA in the germline V gene. The CDR3 is CASSLELAGAYNEQFF. Written as DNA, the CDR3 is TGTGCCAGCAGCTTAGAACTAGCGGGGGCCTACAATGAGCAGTTCTTC.

This clonotype came up many times. J is TRBJ2-7 and V is TRBV12-3 or TRBV12-4, with D perhaps matching TRBD1 or TRBD2 (5 bases each). The V gene lost 2 bases and the J gene lost 3 bases, with 14 bases spanning the gap. This CDR3 region has 15 residues. The CDR3 spells CASSLTGTGNYEQYF. The CDR3 DNA sequence: TGTGCCAGCAGTTTAACCGGGACGGGAAACTACGAGCAGTACTTC.

V is TRBV29-1 and J is TRBJ2-7; 8 nucleotides line up with TRBD2. This CDR3 has 14 amino acids. V shed 3 bases, J shed 2 bases, and the junction held 6 bases outside the gene matches. CDR1 and CDR2 from the germline V gene are SQVTM and ANQGSEA. The CDR3 protein is CSVEVAGRTYEQYF. In DNA form, the CDR3 reads TGCAGCGTTGAGGTAGCGGGGCGGACCTACGAGCAGTACTTC.

This clonotype was counted between two and nine times. V is TRBV27 and J is TRBJ2-1, with 7 bases fitting TRBD2. V lost 6 bases and J lost 7; bases outside the gene matches: 6. There are 13 residues in the CDR3. Germline CDR1 reads MNHEY; CDR2 reads SMNVEV (reference sequence). Here the CDR3 DNA reads TGTGCCAGCAGCCCTGGGAGGGCGAATGAGCAGTTCTTC. Translated, it gives CASSPGRANEQFF.

This clonotype was detected a few times. The chain uses TRBV4-3 and TRBJ2-1, with 8 bases identical to TRBD1. With V trimmed by 1 base and J by 5 bases, 13 bases remained unmatched. Germline V gene sequence: CDR1 LGHNA, CDR2 YSLEER. This CDR3 spans 18 amino acids. The CDR3 here is CASSQAPPTGAPDNEQFF. The CDR3 DNA reads as TGCGCCAGCAGCCAAGCTCCACCGACAGGGGCGCCTGACAATGAGCAGTTCTTC.

This clonotype turned up a few times. J is TRBJ2-7 and V is TRBV20-1; D remains unclear. With 3 bases removed from V and 7 bases from J, the gap between germline ends came to 10 bases. The CDR3 runs to 11 residues. CDR1 is DFQATT, CDR2 SNEGSKA, per germline (reference sequence). The DNA for the CDR3 is TGCAGTGCTAGTTGGAATGTAGAGCAGTACTTC. Translated, it gives CSASWNVEQYF.

This clonotype came up many times. The rearrangement uses TRBV15 and TRBJ2-1; no definite D call. The V end was cut by 1 base, the J end by 7 bases, with 11 bases between. The CDR3 runs to 14 residues. The germline V gene has CDR1 LNHNV and CDR2 YYDKDF (reference sequence). The CDR3 reads CATSRGVEANEQFF. The CDR3 nucleotides read TGTGCCACCAGCAGAGGGGTAGAAGCGAATGAGCAGTTCTTC.

The rearrangement uses TRBV7-9 and TRBJ1-5; no definite D call. This CDR3 region has 14 residues. Germline V gene sequence: CDR1 SEHNR, CDR2 FQNEAQ (reference sequence). The V gene lost 8 bases and the J gene lost 5 bases, with 16 bases spanning the gap. The CDR3 region has the DNA TGTGCCAGCGCATCAAAGGGAGACTATCAGCCCCAGCATTTT. Protein sequence: CASASKGDYQPQHF.

The chain combines TRBV6-1 with TRBJ2-1, with D perhaps TRBD2 (6 bases). Germline CDR1 and CDR2: MNHNS and SASEGT. CDR3 length equals 17 residues. Trimming stripped 6 bases from V and 1 base from J, with 19 bases between. Here the CDR3 DNA reads TGTGCCAGCAGCACCGACCGGGACTCGAGATCCTACAATGAGCAGTTCTTC. Encoded protein: CASSTDRDSRSYNEQFF.

The rearrangement links TRBV5-5 to TRBJ2-1, with TRBD2 matching 10 bases. Losses at the gene ends were 2 bases for V and 5 bases for J; bases not matched to a gene: 4. CDR1 SGHKS and CDR2 YYEKEE come from the germline V gene (reference sequence). CDR3 length: 15 amino acids. The CDR3 is CASSFVSGRDNEQFF. The CDR3 nucleotides read TGTGCCAGCAGCTTTGTAAGCGGGAGGGACAATGAGCAGTTCTTC.

V usage is TRBV6-5 and J usage is TRBJ2-3, with D maybe TRBD1 (5 bases). The CDR3 totals 14 residues. Germline V gives CDR1 MNHEY, CDR2 SVGAGI. The V end lost 2 bases, the J end lost 0 bases, and 6 bases lay between the germline ends. CDR3 bases: TGTGCCAGCAGTTACCAGGGAAGCACAGATACGCAGTATTTT. The encoded protein is CASSYQGSTDTQYF.

The sample holds many counts of this clonotype. The chain employs TRBV20-1 and TRBJ1-1; D unresolved. Germline V gene lookup returns CDR1 DFQATT and CDR2 SNEGSKA (reference sequence). CDR3 length: 14 amino acids. V was clipped by 0 bases and J by 1 base, with 9 bases between them. CDR3 loop: CSARDQVRNTEAFF. In DNA, the CDR3 is TGCAGTGCTAGAGATCAGGTCAGGAACACTGAAGCTTTCTTT.

This clonotype was observed at least ten times. The gene calls are TRBV12-3 or TRBV12-4 and TRBJ2-7, with 7 bases lining up with TRBD2. Trimming removed 1 base from V and 7 bases from J; junction bases left unmatched: 7. This CDR3 is built from 14 residues. Here the CDR3 DNA reads TGTGCCAGCAGTTTAGGCGGGAGTGGGTATGAGCAGTACTTC. It yields the protein CASSLGGSGYEQYF.

The genes are TRBV6-1 and TRBJ2-3, with TRBD1 matching 7 bases. Losses at the gene ends were 11 bases for V and 2 bases for J; bases not matched to a gene: 4. This CDR3 spans 12 amino acids. Germline CDR1 is MNHNS and CDR2 is SASEGT. The CDR3 DNA reads as TGTGCCGTGGGACAGCCCACAGATACGCAGTATTTT. Residues: CAVGQPTDTQYF.

This clonotype was detected only a few times. CDR3 protein: CASSQEVGSAYEQYF. DNA for the CDR3: TGCGCCAGCAGCCAAGAGGTAGGGAGCGCCTACGAGCAGTACTTC. The chain uses TRBV4-3 and TRBJ2-7; D possibly corresponds to TRBD2 (5 bases). Germline-derived CDR1 and CDR2 are LGHNA and YSLEER. V shed 0 bases and J shed 2 bases, with 11 bases lying between them. This CDR3 comprises 15 residues.

This clonotype was counted at least ten times. The chain carries TRBV29-1 and TRBJ2-1, with 10 nucleotides matching TRBD2. The trim removed 7 bases at V and 0 bases at J, leaving 6 bases unmatched. Germline values: CDR1 SQVTM, CDR2 ANQGSEA. The CDR3 has 15 residues. Written as DNA, the CDR3 is TGCAGCGCCGCGACTAGCGGGTCCTCCTACAATGAGCAGTTCTTC. Translating it yields CSAATSGSSYNEQFF.

This chain joins TRBV6-1 and TRBJ1-6; D possibly corresponds to TRBD1 (5 bases). The CDR3 sequence is 16 residues long. Trimming shortened V by 2 bases and J by 6 bases, and 14 bases separated the two germline ends. Germline CDR1 and CDR2: MNHNS and SASEGT. The CDR3 here is CASSEFQGDSNSPLHF. As DNA, the CDR3 is TGTGCCAGCAGTGAATTCCAGGGCGACAGTAATTCACCCCTCCACTTT.

The chain couples TRBV13 to TRBJ2-1, with 9 bases lining up with TRBD1. V was pared by 4 bases and J by 4 bases, with 5 bases of the junction left unmatched. CDR1 and CDR2 from the germline V gene are PRHDT and FYEKMQ (reference sequence). The CDR3 extends over 15 amino acids. The DNA for the CDR3 is TGTGCCAGCAGCTGGACAGGGGCTAGTTACAATGAGCAGTTCTTC. Its translation: CASSWTGASYNEQFF.

This clonotype was observed a single time. The rearrangement links TRBV7-9 to TRBJ2-3; perhaps TRBD1 as D (7 bases). The V gene's germline CDR1 is SEHNR and CDR2 FQNEAQ (reference sequence). The CDR3 is 16 residues long. V lost 4 bases and J lost 1, with 15 bases in between. This CDR3 reads CASSSGGLVGTDTQYF. DNA for the CDR3: TGTGCCAGCAGCTCAGGGGGGTTGGTCGGCACAGATACGCAGTATTTT.

The J gene is TRBJ1-2, the V gene TRBV29-1, with D uncertain. There are 16 residues in the CDR3. Germline V lookup: CDR1 SQVTM, CDR2 ANQGSEA. Trimming took 1 base from V and 6 from J, leaving 21 bases between them. The CDR3 sequence is CSVEANALERLDGYTF. The CDR3 DNA is TGCAGCGTTGAAGCCAACGCACTAGAAAGATTAGATGGCTACACCTTC.

This clonotype has at least ten counts. The chain joins TRBV5-6 to TRBJ1-5; no clear D gene. The V end was cut by 0 bases, the J end by 4 bases, with 5 bases between. The CDR3 spans 13 residues. Germline lookup yields CDR1 SGHDT and CDR2 YYEEEE. The CDR3 bases are TGTGCCAGCAGCTTGGGGGCTAATCAGCCCCAGCATTTT. This gives the protein CASSLGANQPQHF.

CDR3 DNA sequence: TGTGCCAGCAGCCCAGGGCTAGCGGGGGGCCCCTTCAATGAGCAGTTCTTC. Residues: CASSPGLAGGPFNEQFF. The chain is built from TRBV11-2 and TRBJ2-1; 11 nucleotides match TRBD2. The CDR3 extends over 17 amino acids. Germline CDR1 is SGHAT and CDR2 is FQNNGV. The trim removed 5 bases at V and 6 bases at J, leaving 12 bases unmatched.